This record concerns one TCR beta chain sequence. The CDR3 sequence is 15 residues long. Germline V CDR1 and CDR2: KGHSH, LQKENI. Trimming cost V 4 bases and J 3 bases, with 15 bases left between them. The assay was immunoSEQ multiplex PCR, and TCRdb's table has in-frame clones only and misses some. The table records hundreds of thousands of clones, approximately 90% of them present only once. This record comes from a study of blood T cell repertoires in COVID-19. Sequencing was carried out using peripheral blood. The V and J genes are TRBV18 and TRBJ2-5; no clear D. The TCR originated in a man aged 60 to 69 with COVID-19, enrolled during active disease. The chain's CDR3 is CASSRYTGSEETQYF. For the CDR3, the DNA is TGTGCCAGCTCACGATACACCGGGTCCGAAGAGACCCAGTACTTC.